Listed below are T cell receptor beta chains from one sample, sequenced in a study of cytomegalovirus exposure and HLA in healthy donors. The repertoire was sequenced with immunoSEQ multiplex PCR; TCRdb's copy has only in-frame clones and lacks some. The sample has more than 95,000 clones; around 64% are singletons. Sample: PBMCs. The source of these receptors is a man aged 60 to 75 in good health and CMV-seronegative. Each CDR3 is given with its conserved first and last residue. A D gene is named only where the DNA matches it firmly. Clone size appears in some rows only: once, few, many, or a class for an expanded clone.

j_gene: TRBJ2-2
d_gene: TRBD1
abundance: few
v_gene: TRBV9
CDR3aa: CASSVEGAGGELFF
CDR3nt: TGTGCCAGCAGCGTAGAGGGGGCGGGCGGGGAGCTGTTTTTT

j_gene: TRBJ2-1
d_gene: TRBD2
abundance: .
v_gene: TRBV29-1
CDR3aa: CSSGPLAGSLTSSYNEQFF
CDR3nt: TGCAGCTCCGGCCCCCTAGCGGGAAGTTTAACGAGCTCCTACAATGAGCAGTTCTTC

j_gene: TRBJ1-3
d_gene: TRBD1
abundance: few
v_gene: TRBV18
CDR3aa: CASSQSSSTGAVGNTIYF
CDR3nt: TGTGCCAGCTCACAATCGAGCTCGACAGGGGCTGTTGGAAACACCATATATTTT

j_gene: TRBJ2-7
d_gene: .
abundance: .
v_gene: TRBV6-1
CDR3aa: CASSSAYEQYF
CDR3nt: TGTGCCAGCAGCTCGGCCTACGAGCAGTACTTC

j_gene: TRBJ2-7
d_gene: .
abundance: .
v_gene: TRBV30
CDR3aa: CAWSVLWRPYEQYF
CDR3nt: TGTGCCTGGAGTGTACTCTGGCGGCCCTACGAGCAGTACTTC

j_gene: TRBJ2-1
d_gene: TRBD2
abundance: .
v_gene: TRBV29-1
CDR3aa: CSVGRTSGFYNEQFF
CDR3nt: TGCAGCGTTGGCCGGACTAGCGGGTTCTACAATGAGCAGTTCTTC

j_gene: TRBJ2-7
d_gene: .
abundance: few
v_gene: TRBV30
CDR3aa: CASSGSSYEQYF
CDR3nt: TGTGCCTCTTCCGGGAGCTCCTACGAGCAGTACTTC

j_gene: TRBJ1-3
d_gene: .
abundance: .
v_gene: TRBV5-5
CDR3aa: CASSFGGVNTIYF
CDR3nt: TGTGCCAGCAGCTTTGGAGGAGTAAACACCATATATTTT

j_gene: TRBJ2-2
d_gene: TRBD2
abundance: .
v_gene: TRBV9
CDR3aa: CASSVEASGGEVYTGELFF
CDR3nt: TGTGCCAGCAGCGTAGAGGCTAGCGGGGGAGAAGTGTACACCGGGGAGCTGTTTTTT

j_gene: TRBJ2-7
d_gene: TRBD1
abundance: few
v_gene: TRBV9
CDR3aa: CASSVGATGVSYEQYF
CDR3nt: TGTGCCAGCAGCGTAGGAGCGACAGGGGTGTCCTACGAGCAGTACTTC

j_gene: TRBJ1-5
d_gene: TRBD1
abundance: .
v_gene: TRBV5-1
CDR3aa: CASSLGGTGGGNQPQHF
CDR3nt: TGCGCCAGCAGCTTGGGGGGGACAGGGGGAGGCAATCAGCCCCAGCATTTT

j_gene: TRBJ2-7
d_gene: TRBD1
abundance: .
v_gene: TRBV28
CDR3aa: CASSRMTGDSYEQYF
CDR3nt: TGTGCCAGCAGCCGAATGACAGGGGACTCCTACGAGCAGTACTTC

j_gene: TRBJ1-5
d_gene: TRBD1
abundance: .
v_gene: TRBV19
CDR3aa: CASSIEADRAPQHF
CDR3nt: TGTGCCAGTAGTATAGAAGCGGACAGGGCGCCCCAGCATTTT

j_gene: TRBJ2-3
d_gene: .
abundance: .
v_gene: TRBV5-1
CDR3aa: CASRTGTSTDTQYF
CDR3nt: TGCGCCAGCAGAACGGGGACTAGCACAGATACGCAGTATTTT

j_gene: TRBJ1-1
d_gene: .
abundance: .
v_gene: TRBV5-6
CDR3aa: CASSFLPWNTEAFF
CDR3nt: TGTGCCAGCAGCTTCCTTCCCTGGAACACTGAAGCTTTCTTT

j_gene: TRBJ2-7
d_gene: TRBD2
abundance: .
v_gene: TRBV30
CDR3aa: CAWRGGSSYEQYF
CDR3nt: TGTGCCTGGAGGGGCGGGAGCTCCTACGAGCAGTACTTC

j_gene: TRBJ2-1
d_gene: .
abundance: .
v_gene: TRBV6-5
CDR3aa: CASSYDYRPYNEQFF
CDR3nt: TGTGCCAGCAGTTACGACTATCGACCCTACAATGAGCAGTTCTTC

j_gene: TRBJ1-5
d_gene: .
abundance: .
v_gene: TRBV19
CDR3aa: CASSIGAGPQHF
CDR3nt: TGTGCCAGTAGTATAGGGGCGGGGCCCCAGCATTTT

j_gene: TRBJ1-1
d_gene: TRBD1
abundance: .
v_gene: TRBV18
CDR3aa: CASSPWGQGVLNTEAFF
CDR3nt: TGTGCCAGCTCACCATGGGGACAGGGGGTTCTTAACACTGAAGCTTTCTTT

j_gene: TRBJ2-3
d_gene: .
abundance: .
v_gene: TRBV2
CDR3aa: CASSRDTSDTQYF
CDR3nt: TGTGCCAGCAGTCGGGACACCTCAGATACGCAGTATTTT

j_gene: TRBJ2-7
d_gene: TRBD2
abundance: few
v_gene: TRBV6-6
CDR3aa: CASSYAGLVSYEQYF
CDR3nt: TGTGCCAGCAGTTACGCAGGACTAGTATCCTACGAGCAGTACTTC

j_gene: TRBJ1-5
d_gene: .
abundance: once
v_gene: TRBV7-9
CDR3aa: CASSYRDQPQHF
CDR3nt: TGTGCCAGCAGCTACAGGGATCAGCCCCAGCATTTT

j_gene: TRBJ1-4
d_gene: .
abundance: .
v_gene: TRBV21-1
CDR3aa: CASSPPLMFF
CDR3nt: TGTGCCAGCAGTCCCCCCCTTATGTTTTTT

j_gene: TRBJ1-2
d_gene: .
abundance: few
v_gene: TRBV5-1
CDR3aa: CASSLQGSSGYGYTF
CDR3nt: TGCGCCAGCAGCTTACAGGGATCATCGGGCTATGGCTACACCTTC